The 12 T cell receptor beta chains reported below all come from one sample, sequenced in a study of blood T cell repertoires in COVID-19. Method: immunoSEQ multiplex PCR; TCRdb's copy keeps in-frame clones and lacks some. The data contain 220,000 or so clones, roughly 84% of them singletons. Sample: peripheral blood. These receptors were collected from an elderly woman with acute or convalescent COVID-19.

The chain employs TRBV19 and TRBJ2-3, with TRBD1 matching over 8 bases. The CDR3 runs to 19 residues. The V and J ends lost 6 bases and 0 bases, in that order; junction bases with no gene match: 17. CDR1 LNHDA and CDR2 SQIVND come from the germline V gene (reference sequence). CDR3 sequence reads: CASRQRDRKPVWSTDTQYF. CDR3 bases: TGTGCCAGTAGACAACGGGACAGGAAACCCGTTTGGAGCACAGATACGCAGTATTTT.

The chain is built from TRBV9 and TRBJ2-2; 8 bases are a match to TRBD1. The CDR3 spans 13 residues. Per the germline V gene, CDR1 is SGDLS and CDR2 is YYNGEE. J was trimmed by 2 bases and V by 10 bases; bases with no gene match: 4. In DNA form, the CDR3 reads TGTGCCGCAGGACAGGGCAACACCGGGGAGCTGTTTTTT. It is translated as CAAGQGNTGELFF.

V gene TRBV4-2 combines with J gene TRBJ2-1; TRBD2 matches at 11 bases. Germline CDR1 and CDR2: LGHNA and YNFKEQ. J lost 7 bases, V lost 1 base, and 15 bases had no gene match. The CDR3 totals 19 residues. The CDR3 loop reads CASSQVTSGGLGKGNEQFF. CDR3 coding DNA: TGTGCCAGCAGCCAAGTAACTAGCGGGGGCCTTGGGAAAGGGAATGAGCAGTTCTTC.

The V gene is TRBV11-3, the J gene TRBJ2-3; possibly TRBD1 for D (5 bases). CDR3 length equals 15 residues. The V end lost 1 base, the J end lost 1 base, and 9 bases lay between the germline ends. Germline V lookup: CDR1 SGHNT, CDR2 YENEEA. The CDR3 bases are TGTGCCAGCAGCTTAGGGCAGGGCGGCACAGATACGCAGTATTTT. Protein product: CASSLGQGGTDTQYF.

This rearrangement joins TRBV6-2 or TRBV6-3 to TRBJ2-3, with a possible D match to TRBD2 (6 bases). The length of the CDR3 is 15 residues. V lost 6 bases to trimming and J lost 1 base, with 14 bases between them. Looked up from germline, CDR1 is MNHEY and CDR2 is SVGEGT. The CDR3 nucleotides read TGTGCCAGCAGCCCGCGGCGGGGTGGCACAGATACGCAGTATTTT. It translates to CASSPRRGGTDTQYF.

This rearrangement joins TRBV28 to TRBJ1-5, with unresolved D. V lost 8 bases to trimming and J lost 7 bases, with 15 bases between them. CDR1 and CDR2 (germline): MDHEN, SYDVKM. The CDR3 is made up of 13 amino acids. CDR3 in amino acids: CASGRAVGQPQHF. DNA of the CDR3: TGTGCCAGCGGGAGGGCCGTTGGGCAGCCCCAGCATTTT.

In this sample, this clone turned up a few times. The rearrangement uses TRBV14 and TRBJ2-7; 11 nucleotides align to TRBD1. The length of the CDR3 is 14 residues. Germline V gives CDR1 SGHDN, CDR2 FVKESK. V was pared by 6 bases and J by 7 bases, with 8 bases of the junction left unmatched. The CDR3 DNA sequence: TGTGCCAGCAGGAGCGGGACAGGGGGTGGTGAGCAGTACTTC. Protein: CASRSGTGGGEQYF.

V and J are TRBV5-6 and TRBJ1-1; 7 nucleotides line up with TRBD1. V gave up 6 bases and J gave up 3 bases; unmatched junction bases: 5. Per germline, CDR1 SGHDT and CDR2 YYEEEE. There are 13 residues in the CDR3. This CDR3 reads CASTHDRDTEAFF. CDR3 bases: TGTGCCAGCACTCACGACAGGGACACTGAAGCTTTCTTT.

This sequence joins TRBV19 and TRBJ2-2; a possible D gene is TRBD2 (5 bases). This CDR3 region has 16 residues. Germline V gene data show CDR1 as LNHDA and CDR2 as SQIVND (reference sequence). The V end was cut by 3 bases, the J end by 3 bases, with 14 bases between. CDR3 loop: CASSMGQWRDTGELFF. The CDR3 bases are TGTGCCAGTAGTATGGGTCAGTGGCGGGACACCGGGGAGCTGTTTTTT.

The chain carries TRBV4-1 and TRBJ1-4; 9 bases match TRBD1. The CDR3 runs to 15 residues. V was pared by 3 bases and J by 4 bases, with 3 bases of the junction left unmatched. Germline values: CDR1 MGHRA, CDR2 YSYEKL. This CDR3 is CASSQGDRDNEKLFF. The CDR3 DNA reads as TGCGCCAGCAGCCAGGGGGACAGGGATAATGAAAAACTGTTTTTT.

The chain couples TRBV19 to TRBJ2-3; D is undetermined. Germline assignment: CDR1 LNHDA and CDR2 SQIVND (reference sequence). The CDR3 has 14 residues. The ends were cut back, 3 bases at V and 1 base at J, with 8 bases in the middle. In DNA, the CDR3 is TGTGCCAGTAGTATTCCACTGCGCACAGATACGCAGTATTTT. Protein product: CASSIPLRTDTQYF. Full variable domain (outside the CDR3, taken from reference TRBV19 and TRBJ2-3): DGGITQSPKYLFRKEGQNVTLSCEQNLNHDAMYWYRQDPGQGLRLIYYSQIVNDFQKGDIAEGYSVSREKKESFPLTVTSAQKNPTAFYLCASSIPLRTDTQYFGPGTRLTVL.

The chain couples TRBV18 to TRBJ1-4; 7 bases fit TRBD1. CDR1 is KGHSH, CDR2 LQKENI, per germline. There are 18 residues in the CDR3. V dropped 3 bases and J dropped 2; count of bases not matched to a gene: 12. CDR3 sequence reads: CASSPTTNRGPTNEKLFF. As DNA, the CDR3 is TGTGCCAGCTCACCGACAACGAACAGGGGTCCCACTAATGAAAAACTGTTTTTT.